This TCR beta chain appears in the sequencing data of a study of human T cells and chemical hapten exposure. Overall study context: Alopecia areata, totalis or universalis affected patients, mainly female.

MiXCR was run by TCRdb on the RACE reads, yielding one entry per CDR3 protein. The profile covers 380,000 or so distinct CDR3 sequences, with about 5% appearing a single time and about 8.2% taken by the ten largest. Stated time point: pre-sensitization, week 0. Treatment given: therapeutic diphenylcyclopropenone sensitization with weekly scalp DPC. Drawing of blood took place ahead of applying each patch test. This clonotype was recorded at least ten times. Antigen specificity is unknown. Study conclusions and caveats: No change in TCRs above 1 in 1000 frequency was produced by DPC sensitization. All donors were alopecia patients, so their immunity may differ from that of healthy people.

Looked up from germline, CDR1 is SQVTM and CDR2 is ANQGSEA. V was cut by 3 bases and J by 9 bases, with 15 bases left in between. There are 12 residues in the CDR3. The material was whole blood, obtained in connection with sensitization to the hapten diphenylcyclopropenone (DPC). The chain couples TRBV29-1 to TRBJ2-7; possible D gene TRBD2, 5 bases. This TCR was recovered from a woman between 18 and 30 years old with alopecia areata. Some clones in this sample may be carry-over from other donors' samples. CDR3 loop: CSVEKDERGQYF. In nucleotides, the CDR3 is TGCAGCGTTGAGAAGGACGAACGGGGGCAGTACTTC.